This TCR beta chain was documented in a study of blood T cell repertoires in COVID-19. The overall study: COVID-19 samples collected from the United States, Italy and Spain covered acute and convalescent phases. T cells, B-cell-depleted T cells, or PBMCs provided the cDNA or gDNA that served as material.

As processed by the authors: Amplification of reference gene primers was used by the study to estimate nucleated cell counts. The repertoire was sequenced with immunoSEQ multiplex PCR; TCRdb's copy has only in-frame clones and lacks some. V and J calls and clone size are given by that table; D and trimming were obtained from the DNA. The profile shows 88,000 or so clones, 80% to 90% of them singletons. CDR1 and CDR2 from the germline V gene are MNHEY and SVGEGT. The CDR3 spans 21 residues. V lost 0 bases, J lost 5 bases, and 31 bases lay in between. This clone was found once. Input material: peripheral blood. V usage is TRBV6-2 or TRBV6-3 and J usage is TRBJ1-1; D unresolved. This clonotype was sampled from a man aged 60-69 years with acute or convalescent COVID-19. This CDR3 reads CASSYSGGGPSSKHGKTEAFF. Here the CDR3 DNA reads TGTGCCAGCAGTTACTCCGGCGGAGGACCGTCCAGCAAACATGGAAAGACTGAAGCTTTCTTT.